This paragraph reports one TCR beta chain. These data originate in a study of blood T cell repertoires in COVID-19. Across the study: Sites across the United States, Italy and Spain contributed samples from acute and convalescent COVID-19.

Germline CDR1 is MNHNY and CDR2 is SVGAGI (reference sequence). The CDR3 runs to 20 residues. V dropped 5 bases and J dropped 0; count of bases not matched to a gene: 18. Sequenced by immunoSEQ multiplex PCR; TCRdb stores in-frame clones only, minus some. The sample lists over 95,000 clones, about 89% seen once, with approximately 19% in the top ten. The TCR sequence derives from a human donor with acute or convalescent COVID-19. The donor label of this sample is uncertain. The sequenced material came from peripheral blood. This chain uses TRBV6-6 with TRBJ1-3; the match to TRBD1 covers 8 bases. The chain's CDR3 is CASSLYGPGQAESSGNTIYF. DNA for the CDR3: TGTGCCAGCAGTCTGTACGGACCGGGACAGGCCGAAAGCTCTGGAAACACCATATATTTT.